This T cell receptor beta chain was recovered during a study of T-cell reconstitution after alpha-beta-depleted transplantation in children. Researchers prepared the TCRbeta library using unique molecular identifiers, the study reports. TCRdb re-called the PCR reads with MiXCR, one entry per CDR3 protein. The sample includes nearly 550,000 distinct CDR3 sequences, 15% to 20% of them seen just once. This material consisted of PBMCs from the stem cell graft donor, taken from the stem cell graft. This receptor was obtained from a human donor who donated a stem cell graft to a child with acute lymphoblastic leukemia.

In nucleotides, the CDR3 is TGCGCCAGCAGCCCGAGGGCCCTCCAGGTCGATAATGAAAAACTGTTTTTT. Residues: CASSPRALQVDNEKLFF. The chain is built from TRBV23-1 and TRBJ1-4; D is ambiguous. TRBV23-1 is known as an ORF, though its function is uncertain. The CDR3 sequence is 17 residues long. V was clipped by 6 bases and J by 4 bases, with 21 bases between them.